This TCR beta chain is drawn from a study of control samples from healthy donors and cancer patients. The germline CDR1 and CDR2 sequences are SEHNR and FQNEAQ (reference sequence). The ends were cut back, 5 bases at V and 4 bases at J, with 17 bases in the middle. The CDR3 extends over 16 amino acids. Clones were read by immunoSEQ multiplex PCR, and TCRdb kept only the in-frame ones, dropping some. Here the sample spans 200,000 or so clones, roughly 94% being singletons. The clonotype comes from a man aged 50-59 years in good health. The chain couples TRBV7-9 to TRBJ2-2; TRBD2 is a possible D gene (6 bases). Source material: blood. The CDR3 protein is CASSANNGLTTGELFF. The DNA of the CDR3 is TGTGCCAGCAGCGCCAACAACGGACTAACCACCGGGGAGCTGTTTTTT.